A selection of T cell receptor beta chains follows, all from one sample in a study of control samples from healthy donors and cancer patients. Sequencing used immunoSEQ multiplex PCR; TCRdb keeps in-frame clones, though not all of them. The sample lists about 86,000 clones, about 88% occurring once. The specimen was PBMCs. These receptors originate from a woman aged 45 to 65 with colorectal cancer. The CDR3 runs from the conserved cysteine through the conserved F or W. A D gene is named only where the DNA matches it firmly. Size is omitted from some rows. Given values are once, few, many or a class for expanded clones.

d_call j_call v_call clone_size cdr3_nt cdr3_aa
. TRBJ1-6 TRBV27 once TGTGCCAGCAGTTTGGTGGGACGGAAGAATTCACCCCTCCACTTT CASSLVGRKNSPLHF
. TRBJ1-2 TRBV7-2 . TGTGCCAGCAGCTTCCGACTCCCGACAGGTGGAGGCTACACCTTC CASSFRLPTGGGYTF
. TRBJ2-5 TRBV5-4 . TGTGCCAGCAGCTTACGTGCTAGCTCTCAAGAGACCCAGTACTTC CASSLRASSQETQYF
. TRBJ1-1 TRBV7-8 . TGTGCCAGCAGCGCCCCAAATAGGTACAGCACTGAAGCTTTCTTT CASSAPNRYSTEAFF
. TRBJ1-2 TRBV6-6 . TGTGCCAGCAGTCAGAACCCCGGACAGTTAGCTAACTATGGCTACACCTTC CASSQNPGQLANYGYTF
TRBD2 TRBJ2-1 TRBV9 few TGTGCCAGCAGCCATGGGGAGGGGTCCTACAATGAGCAGTTCTTC CASSHGEGSYNEQFF
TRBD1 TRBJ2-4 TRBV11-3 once TGTGCCAGCAGCCCCGGGACAGCGGAAGCCAAAAACATTCAGTACTTC CASSPGTAEAKNIQYF
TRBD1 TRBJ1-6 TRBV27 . TGTGCCAGCAGCCGTACAGGGGTGGGTAATTCACCCCTCCACTTT CASSRTGVGNSPLHF
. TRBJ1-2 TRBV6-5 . TGTGCCAGCAGTCGTCAGGTCTCGGGGGACTATGGCTACACCTTC CASSRQVSGDYGYTF
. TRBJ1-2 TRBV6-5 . TGTGCCAGCAGTACAGGCCTCTATGGCTACACCTTC CASSTGLYGYTF
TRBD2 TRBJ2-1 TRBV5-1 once TGCGCCAGCAGCTCCCGACTAGCGGGGGTAAACAATGAGCAGTTCTTC CASSSRLAGVNNEQFF
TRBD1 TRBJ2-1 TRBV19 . TGTGCCAGTAGGGGCCCGGGACAGGGCAACAATGAGCAGTTCTTC CASRGPGQGNNEQFF
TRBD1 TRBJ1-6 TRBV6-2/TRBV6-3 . TGTGCCAGCAGTTACTCCTCTGCGGGACAGGGAAATTCACCCCTCCACTTT CASSYSSAGQGNSPLHF
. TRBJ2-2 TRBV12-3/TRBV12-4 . TGTGCCAGCAGTTTTTGGGGAAACGGGGAGCTGTTTTTT CASSFWGNGELFF
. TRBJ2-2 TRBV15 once TGTGCCACCAGCAGAGAGGCGGGCGCCGGGGAGCTGTTTTTT CATSREAGAGELFF
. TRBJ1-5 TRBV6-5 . TGTGCCAGCAAGAATACAGGGTACAATCAGCCCCAGCATTTT CASKNTGYNQPQHF
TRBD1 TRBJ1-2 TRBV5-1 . TGCGCCAGCAGCTTCGGACAGGAAAATGGCTACACCTTC CASSFGQENGYTF
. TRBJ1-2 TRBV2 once TGTGCCAGCAGTCGGATCGGGGGGGCGGATGGCTACACCTTC CASSRIGGADGYTF
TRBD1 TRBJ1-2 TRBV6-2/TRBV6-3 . TGTGCCAGCAGTCGACAGGGGTTGACCTATGGCTACACCTTC CASSRQGLTYGYTF
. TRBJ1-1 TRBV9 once TGTGCCAGCAGCCCCCGTCAGACCAAAAGGTTAAATACTGAAGCTTTCTTT CASSPRQTKRLNTEAFF
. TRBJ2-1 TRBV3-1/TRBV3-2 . TGTGCCAGCAGCAGAGACGGATACAATGAGCAGTTCTTC CASSRDGYNEQFF
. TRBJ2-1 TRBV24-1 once TGTGCCACCAGTGATTTGGGAAGGGGCAATGAGCAGTTCTTC CATSDLGRGNEQFF
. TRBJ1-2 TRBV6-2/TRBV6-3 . TGTGCCAGCAGTGGACAGATTTCAACTATGGCGGGCTACACCTTC CASSGQISTMAGYTF
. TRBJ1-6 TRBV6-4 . TGTGCCAGCAGCCTAAATTCTAATTCACCCCTCCACTTT CASSLNSNSPLHF
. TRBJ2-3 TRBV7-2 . TGTGCCAGCAGCTTGGTGGGGTCCACAGATACGCAGTATTTT CASSLVGSTDTQYF
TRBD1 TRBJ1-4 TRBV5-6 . TGTGCCAGCAGCTTGGAGGGACAGGGGCGGCAAAAACTGTTTTTT CASSLEGQGRQKLFF
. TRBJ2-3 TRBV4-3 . TGCGCCAGCAGCCTGGACACAGATACGCAGTATTTT CASSLDTDTQYF
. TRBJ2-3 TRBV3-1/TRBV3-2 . TGTGCCAGCAGCCAAGATGGGAGGGGGCGGGATACGCAGTATTTT CASSQDGRGRDTQYF
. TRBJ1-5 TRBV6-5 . TGTGCCAGCAGTTACTCGACGAACGGGAATCAGCCCCAGCATTTT CASSYSTNGNQPQHF
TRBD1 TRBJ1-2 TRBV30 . TGTGCCTGGAGTGTTCAGGGGGGATGGGGCTACACCTTC CAWSVQGGWGYTF
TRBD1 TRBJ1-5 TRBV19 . TGTGCCAGTCAGGGGACAGGGGTCCTCAATCAGCCCCAGCATTTT CASQGTGVLNQPQHF
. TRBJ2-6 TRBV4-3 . TGCGCCAGCAGCCAAGATCCTGCAACTGGGGCCAACGTCCTGACTTTC CASSQDPATGANVLTF
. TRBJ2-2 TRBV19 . TGTGCCAGTACCCCCGGCCATTTGGGGTACCTCACCGGGGAGCTGTTTTTT CASTPGHLGYLTGELFF
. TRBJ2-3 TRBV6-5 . TGTGCCAGCAGTCAGGAGAGGGGAACAGATACGCAGTATTTT CASSQERGTDTQYF
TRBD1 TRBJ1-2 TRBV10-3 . TGTGCCATCAGTGAGTCGACAGGGGGGTGGTATGGCTACACCTTC CAISESTGGWYGYTF
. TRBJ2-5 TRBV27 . TGTGCCAGCATGATCAGGGGGGGGACTCAAGAGACCCAGTACTTC CASMIRGGTQETQYF
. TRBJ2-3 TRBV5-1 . TGCGCCAGCAGCCCGGGGGAAATCACAGATACGCAGTATTTT CASSPGEITDTQYF
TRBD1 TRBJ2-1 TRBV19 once TGTGCCAGTGGACAGGGGTTTATCGGGGAGCAGTTCTTC CASGQGFIGEQFF
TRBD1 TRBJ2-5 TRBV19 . TGTGCCAGTAGTGGCCAGACAGGGGTCTGGGAGACCCAGTACTTC CASSGQTGVWETQYF
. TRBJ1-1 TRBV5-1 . TGCGCCAGCAGCCCCTCCCGTTGGGGGGTCACTGAAGCTTTCTTT CASSPSRWGVTEAFF
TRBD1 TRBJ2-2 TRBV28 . TGTGCCAGCAGTTCCGGACAGGACACCGGGGAGCTGTTTTTT CASSSGQDTGELFF
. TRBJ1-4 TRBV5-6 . TGTGCCAGCAGCCTTAACATAGATAATGAAAAACTGTTTTTT CASSLNIDNEKLFF
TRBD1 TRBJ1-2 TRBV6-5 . TGTGCCAGCAGTTCGACAGGGTACTGGGGTGGCTACACCTTC CASSSTGYWGGYTF
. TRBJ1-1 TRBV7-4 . TGTGCCAGCAGCCCAAGAGGGGAGAACACTGAAGCTTTCTTT CASSPRGENTEAFF